A selection of T cell receptor beta chains follows, all from one sample in a study of OX40 agonist ivuxolimab in advanced cancers. The table came from immunoSEQ multiplex PCR; TCRdb's copy has only in-frame clones and leaves some out. The table shows roughly 18,000 clones, with roughly 73% occurring only once. This specimen consisted of CD4+ or CD8+ T cells sorted from blood, obtained in a trial of the OX40 agonist ivuxolimab. The source of these receptors is an adult with an advanced solid tumor such as melanoma, head and neck, liver or kidney cancer. The CDR3 runs from the conserved cysteine through the conserved F or W. D genes are given only for firm matches. The size field is filled for only some rows; it gives once, few, many or a size class.

>TRBV6-1|-|TRBJ2-1|-
TGTGCCAGCACACTCCCAGGCAATGAGCAGTTCTTC
CASTLPGNEQFF
>TRBV5-5|once|TRBJ2-7|-
TGTGCCAGCAGCTTTAGCTACGAGCAGTACTTC
CASSFSYEQYF
>TRBV27|-|TRBJ2-1|-
TGTGCCAGCAGTTTATACCCGCGGGGTGAGCAGTTCTTC
CASSLYPRGEQFF
>TRBV6-4|-|TRBJ2-1|TRBD1
TGTGCCAGCAGTGCAGGGGGCCCCTACAATGAGCAGTTCTTC
CASSAGGPYNEQFF
>TRBV2|-|TRBJ2-7|-
TGTGCCAGCAAGGGGAGGAGCGACGAGCAGTACTTC
CASKGRSDEQYF
>TRBV5-1|-|TRBJ2-3|-
TGCGCCAGCAGCTTGGCCAGCACAGATACGCAGTATTTT
CASSLASTDTQYF
>TRBV6-5|few|TRBJ2-3|TRBD2
TGTGCCACTACTAGCGGGAGCACAGATACGCAGTATTTT
CATTSGSTDTQYF
>TRBV11-3|-|TRBJ1-1|-
TGTGCCAGCAGCTTCTCGGGCAGCAGAGCTTTCTTT
CASSFSGSRAFF
>TRBV7-6|once|TRBJ2-7|TRBD1
TGTGCCAGCAGCCCGGGACAGAACTACGAGCAGTACTTC
CASSPGQNYEQYF
>TRBV28|-|TRBJ2-2|-
TGTGCCAGCAGTTTGAACATTAACACCGGGGAGCTGTTTTTT
CASSLNINTGELFF
>TRBV4-3|-|TRBJ1-2|-
TGCGCCAGCAGCCAAGAGGGACGACACTACACCTTC
CASSQEGRHYTF
>TRBV30|-|TRBJ2-3|-
TGTGCCTGGACCCCAGGGTATCCAGATACGCAGTATTTT
CAWTPGYPDTQYF
>TRBV6-1|few|TRBJ2-7|-
TGTGCCAGCAGTCAGGGACTTTACGAGCAGTACTTC
CASSQGLYEQYF
>TRBV30|-|TRBJ1-5|TRBD1
TGTGCCTGGAGTGTAGGACAGGAGGGTCAGCCCCAGCATTTT
CAWSVGQEGQPQHF
>TRBV23-1|-|TRBJ2-3|TRBD1
TGCGCCAGCAGTCCCCCGGACAGGCCCACAGATACGCAGTATTTT
CASSPPDRPTDTQYF
>TRBV6-5|-|TRBJ2-7|-
TGTGCCAGCAGTTACTCGAAGGACTGGCTTGGGGAGCAGTACTTC
CASSYSKDWLGEQYF
>TRBV27|-|TRBJ2-7|-
TGTGCCAGCAGTCCCCTCCTGACTTCCGCGGAGCAGTACTTC
CASSPLLTSAEQYF
>TRBV9|-|TRBJ2-7|TRBD2
TGTGCCAGCAGCGCAGGACTAGACTACGAGCAGTACTTC
CASSAGLDYEQYF
>TRBV4-1|-|TRBJ2-2|-
TGCGCCAGCAGCCCGGGACTTTTTACGGGGACCGGGGAGCTGTTTTTT
CASSPGLFTGTGELFF
>TRBV4-3|-|TRBJ1-4|-
TGCGCCAGCAGCCAAGAGGGTGCAACTAATGAAAAACTGTTTTTT
CASSQEGATNEKLFF
>TRBV6-6|few|TRBJ2-7|-
TGTGCCAGCAGTTACAAACGGGGCTCCTACGAGCAGTACTTC
CASSYKRGSYEQYF
>TRBV27|-|TRBJ2-2|TRBD2
TGTGCCAGCAGTTTAAGCTCGACTAGCGGGACCGGGGAGCTGTTTTTT
CASSLSSTSGTGELFF
>TRBV4-1|-|TRBJ2-7|TRBD2
TGCGCCAGCAGCCAAGACGGTAGCGGGAGTTACGAGCAGTACTTC
CASSQDGSGSYEQYF
>TRBV9|-|TRBJ2-7|TRBD2
TGTGCCAGCAGCGTAAGAGCGGGAGGGGTCTCCGAGCAGTACTTC
CASSVRAGGVSEQYF
>TRBV6-5|-|TRBJ1-1|-
TGTGCCAGCACTATACAGGGAGTCGGCACTGAAGCTTTCTTT
CASTIQGVGTEAFF
>TRBV7-6|few|TRBJ1-1|-
TGTGCCAGCAGCTTGGAGGGGGAGAACACTGAAGCTTTCTTT
CASSLEGENTEAFF
>TRBV5-4|-|TRBJ2-7|TRBD2
TGTGCCAGCAGCCCCTTAGCGGGAGGGTCGTACTACGAGCAGTACTTC
CASSPLAGGSYYEQYF
>TRBV19|medium-sized|TRBJ2-5|TRBD2
TGTGCCAGTAGGTCGCTAGCGGGAGAAGAGACCCAGTACTTC
CASRSLAGEETQYF
>TRBV29-1|-|TRBJ2-7|-
TGCAGCGTTGAAGGCCCGGGGGAGGATTACGAGCAGTACTTC
CSVEGPGEDYEQYF
>TRBV19|few|TRBJ1-1|TRBD1
TGTGCCACCCTGGACAGGGCCGAATTGAACACTGAAGCTTTCTTT
CATLDRAELNTEAFF
>TRBV5-1|-|TRBJ1-3|-
TGCGCCAGCAGCTTGGCAAAAACAGGCAGCTCTGGAAACACCATGTATTTT
CASSLAKTGSSGNTMYF
>TRBV27|-|TRBJ2-1|-
TGTGCCAGCAGAACGGACAGAAGCAATGAGCAGTTCTTC
CASRTDRSNEQFF
>TRBV5-4|-|TRBJ2-7|-
TGTGCCAGCAGCGACAGCTACGAGCAGTACTTC
CASSDSYEQYF
>TRBV14|-|TRBJ2-7|-
TGTGCCAGCAGCCATCCTGGGGGCGGGGATCCCTACGAGCAGTACTTC
CASSHPGGGDPYEQYF
>TRBV7-9|few|TRBJ1-1|-
TGTGCCAGCAGCCTTATGGTAGAGGGAGGAGAAACTGAAGCTTTCTTT
CASSLMVEGGETEAFF
>TRBV10-3|few|TRBJ2-3|TRBD1
TGTGCCATCGGACAGGGTGACGCAGATACGCAGTATTTT
CAIGQGDADTQYF
>TRBV11-2|-|TRBJ2-7|-
TGTGCCAGCAGCTTAGATACAAGCTCCTACGAGCAGTACTTC
CASSLDTSSYEQYF
>TRBV27|-|TRBJ2-7|TRBD2
TGTGCCAGCAGTTATCTGGCGGGAGCTCTTAGCGAGCAGTACTTC
CASSYLAGALSEQYF
>TRBV28|-|TRBJ2-7|-
TGTGCCAGCAGTCCCATCAGGGAGTTCTACGAGCAGTACTTC
CASSPIREFYEQYF
>TRBV9|once|TRBJ2-1|TRBD1
TGTGCCAGCAGCCCCGGACAGGGGGCCCACAATGAGCAGTTCTTC
CASSPGQGAHNEQFF
>TRBV9|-|TRBJ2-7|TRBD1
TGTGCCAGCACCACCGGGACAGGGACCTACGAGCAGTACTTC
CASTTGTGTYEQYF
>TRBV7-9|-|TRBJ1-1|-
TGTGCCAGCAGCTTAGGGCAGGGAAGCACTGAAGCTTTCTTT
CASSLGQGSTEAFF
>TRBV6-6|-|TRBJ2-7|-
TGTGCCAGTTCTGACAGCTACGAGCAGTACTTC
CASSDSYEQYF
>TRBV23-1|-|TRBJ1-1|-
TGCGCCAGCAGTCAACCCCCCGGAGTGAACACTGAAGCTTTCTTT
CASSQPPGVNTEAFF
>TRBV9|-|TRBJ1-1|-
TGTGCCAGCAGCGGTCAGAACACTGAAGCTTTCTTT
CASSGQNTEAFF
>TRBV19|large|TRBJ2-1|-
TGTGCCAGTAGTATAGGTCCCCTAGAAAACAATGAGCAGTTCTTC
CASSIGPLENNEQFF
>TRBV4-3|once|TRBJ2-7|TRBD2
TGCGCCAGCAGCCAAGATCACCGGAGCGGGAGTTCCTACGAGCAGTACTTC
CASSQDHRSGSSYEQYF
>TRBV6-5|medium-sized|TRBJ2-6|-
TGTGCCAGCAGTCCCGGCGCCAACGTCCTGACTTTC
CASSPGANVLTF
>TRBV7-9|-|TRBJ2-5|-
TGTGCCAGCAGCTTTTATCTAATGCGGGGAGAAGAGGAAGAGACCCAGTACTTC
CASSFYLMRGEEEETQYF
>TRBV27|few|TRBJ1-4|-
TGTGCCAGCAGGGGCGGGGGGTTTAATGAAAAACTGTTTTTT
CASRGGGFNEKLFF
>TRBV25-1|-|TRBJ2-2|TRBD1
TGTGCCAGCAGTGGATTTAGGGGGCCTGCGAACACCGGGGAGCTGTTTTTT
CASSGFRGPANTGELFF
>TRBV27|-|TRBJ2-3|TRBD2
TGTGCCAGCAGTTTATCGCTCCTAGCGGGGTTCACAGATACGCAGTATTTT
CASSLSLLAGFTDTQYF
>TRBV28|-|TRBJ1-1|-
TGTGCCAGCATTTCCCTGAGTAGCTATAACACTGAAGCTTTCTTT
CASISLSSYNTEAFF
>TRBV9|-|TRBJ2-7|-
TGTGCCAGCAGCGTAGGCGTACGTGGTCTCGACGAGCAGTACTTC
CASSVGVRGLDEQYF